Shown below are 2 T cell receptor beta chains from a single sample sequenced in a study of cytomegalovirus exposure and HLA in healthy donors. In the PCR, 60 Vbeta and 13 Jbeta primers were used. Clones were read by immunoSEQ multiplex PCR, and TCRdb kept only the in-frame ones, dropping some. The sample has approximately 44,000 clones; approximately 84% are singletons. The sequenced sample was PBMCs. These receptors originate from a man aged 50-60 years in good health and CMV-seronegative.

CDR3 in amino acids: CASSVRTALSSGANVLTF. In DNA, the CDR3 is TGTGCCAGCAGTGTTCGGACAGCGCTCAGCTCTGGGGCCAACGTCCTGACTTTC. The chain is built from TRBV6-1 and TRBJ2-6; D is possibly TRBD1 (6 bases). The CDR3 has 18 amino acids. Germline loops: CDR1 MNHNS, CDR2 SASEGT. Trimming cost V 4 bases and J 0 bases, with 16 bases left between them.

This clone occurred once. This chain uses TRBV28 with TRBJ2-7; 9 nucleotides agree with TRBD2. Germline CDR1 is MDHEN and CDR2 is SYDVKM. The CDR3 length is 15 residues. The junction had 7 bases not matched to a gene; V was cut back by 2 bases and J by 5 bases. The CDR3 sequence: CASSLRSGGLNEQYF. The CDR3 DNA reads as TGTGCCAGCAGTTTACGTAGCGGGGGCCTTAACGAGCAGTACTTC.